A selection of T cell receptor beta chains follows, all from one sample in a study of blood T cell repertoires in COVID-19. Data came from immunoSEQ multiplex PCR; TCRdb stores just in-frame clones and leaves some out. The sample holds 53,000 or so clones; almost 85% are singletons and the top ten take 11% to 15%. The sample was peripheral blood. Source of these receptors: a human donor in a cohort sampled during active COVID-19. CDR3s include the opening cysteine and the closing phenylalanine or tryptophan. The order of the fields is D gene, clone size, J gene, V gene, CDR3 protein, CDR3 DNA. D genes are given only for firm matches. Size is stated for part of the rows, as once, few or many counts, or as a class when the clone is expanded.

d_gene: .
abundance: .
j_gene: TRBJ2-7
v_gene: TRBV5-1
CDR3aa: CASSLAGAPYEQYF
CDR3nt: TGCGCCAGCAGCTTGGCAGGGGCTCCATACGAGCAGTACTTC

d_gene: .
abundance: .
j_gene: TRBJ2-7
v_gene: TRBV28
CDR3aa: CASSPGLTEQYF
CDR3nt: TGTGCCAGCAGCCCCGGACTCACTGAGCAGTACTTC

d_gene: .
abundance: .
j_gene: TRBJ2-7
v_gene: TRBV6-2/TRBV6-3
CDR3aa: CASSYSPGGVNYEQYF
CDR3nt: TGTGCCAGCAGTTACTCCCCGGGGGGCGTGAACTACGAGCAGTACTTC

d_gene: TRBD1
abundance: .
j_gene: TRBJ1-2
v_gene: TRBV7-9
CDR3aa: CASSPQGAVHGYTF
CDR3nt: TGTGCCAGCAGCCCACAGGGGGCCGTTCATGGCTACACCTTC

d_gene: TRBD1
abundance: .
j_gene: TRBJ2-1
v_gene: TRBV24-1
CDR3aa: CATSDRRPGQGWGEQFF
CDR3nt: TGTGCCACCAGTGACCGACGGCCGGGACAGGGATGGGGTGAGCAGTTCTTC

d_gene: TRBD1
abundance: .
j_gene: TRBJ2-6
v_gene: TRBV2
CDR3aa: CASSDRQGSGANVLTF
CDR3nt: TGTGCCAGCAGCGATAGACAGGGCTCTGGGGCCAACGTCCTGACTTTC

d_gene: .
abundance: .
j_gene: TRBJ2-7
v_gene: TRBV5-1
CDR3aa: CASSLFLGAGSYEQYF
CDR3nt: TGCGCCAGCAGCTTGTTTCTGGGGGCCGGATCCTACGAGCAGTACTTC

d_gene: .
abundance: few
j_gene: TRBJ2-1
v_gene: TRBV11-2
CDR3aa: CASSLLRGSSSYNEQFF
CDR3nt: TGTGCCAGCAGCTTACTTCGAGGCTCAAGCTCCTACAATGAGCAGTTCTTC

d_gene: .
abundance: .
j_gene: TRBJ1-6
v_gene: TRBV6-5
CDR3aa: CASIRSSYNSPLHF
CDR3nt: TGTGCCAGCATAAGGAGCTCCTATAATTCACCCCTCCACTTT

d_gene: .
abundance: once
j_gene: TRBJ2-1
v_gene: TRBV7-3
CDR3aa: CASSLRSYNEQFF
CDR3nt: TGTGCCAGCAGCTTACGCTCCTACAATGAGCAGTTCTTC

d_gene: .
abundance: .
j_gene: TRBJ2-1
v_gene: TRBV12-3/TRBV12-4
CDR3aa: CASGRTDYNEQFF
CDR3nt: TGTGCCAGCGGCCGGACAGATTACAATGAGCAGTTCTTC

d_gene: .
abundance: once
j_gene: TRBJ2-3
v_gene: TRBV24-1
CDR3aa: CATSLAGNSMGTDTQYF
CDR3nt: TGTGCCACCAGTCTTGCGGGGAACTCTATGGGCACAGATACGCAGTATTTT

d_gene: .
abundance: .
j_gene: TRBJ2-7
v_gene: TRBV6-5
CDR3aa: CASSIGVTYEQYF
CDR3nt: TGTGCCAGCAGCATAGGGGTGACCTACGAGCAGTACTTC

d_gene: .
abundance: .
j_gene: TRBJ2-7
v_gene: TRBV2
CDR3aa: CASSWGQHYEQYF
CDR3nt: TGTGCCAGTAGTTGGGGCCAACACTACGAGCAGTACTTC

d_gene: .
abundance: once
j_gene: TRBJ1-5
v_gene: TRBV2
CDR3aa: CASRALGGPLGSQHF
CDR3nt: TGTGCCAGCAGGGCCTTGGGCGGGCCCCTTGGCTCTCAGCATTTT

d_gene: .
abundance: .
j_gene: TRBJ1-4
v_gene: TRBV28
CDR3aa: CASSSRGVEVEKLFF
CDR3nt: TGTGCCAGCAGTTCCCGGGGGGTTGAGGTTGAAAAACTGTTTTTT

d_gene: TRBD1
abundance: .
j_gene: TRBJ2-1
v_gene: TRBV5-1
CDR3aa: CASSLADRVINEQFF
CDR3nt: TGCGCCAGCAGCCTCGCGGACAGGGTGATCAATGAGCAGTTCTTC

d_gene: .
abundance: few
j_gene: TRBJ1-1
v_gene: TRBV11-2
CDR3aa: CASSLLYVNTEAFF
CDR3nt: TGTGCCAGCAGCTTATTATATGTGAACACTGAAGCTTTCTTT